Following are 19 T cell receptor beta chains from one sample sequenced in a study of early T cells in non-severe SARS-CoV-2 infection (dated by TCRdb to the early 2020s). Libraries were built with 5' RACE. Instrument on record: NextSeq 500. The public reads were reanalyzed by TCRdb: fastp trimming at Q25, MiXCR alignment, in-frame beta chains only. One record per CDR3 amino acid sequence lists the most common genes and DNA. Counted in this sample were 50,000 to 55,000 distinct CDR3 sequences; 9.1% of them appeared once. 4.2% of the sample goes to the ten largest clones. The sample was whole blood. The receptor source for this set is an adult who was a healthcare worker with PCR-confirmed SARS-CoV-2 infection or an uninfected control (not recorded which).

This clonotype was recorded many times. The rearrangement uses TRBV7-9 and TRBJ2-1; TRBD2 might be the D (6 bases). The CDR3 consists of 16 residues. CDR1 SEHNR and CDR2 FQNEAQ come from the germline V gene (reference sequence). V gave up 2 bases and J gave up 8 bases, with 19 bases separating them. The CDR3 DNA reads TGTGCCAGCAGCTTAAAACCGGGGAGGCATTGGGATGAGCAGTTCTTC. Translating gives CASSLKPGRHWDEQFF.

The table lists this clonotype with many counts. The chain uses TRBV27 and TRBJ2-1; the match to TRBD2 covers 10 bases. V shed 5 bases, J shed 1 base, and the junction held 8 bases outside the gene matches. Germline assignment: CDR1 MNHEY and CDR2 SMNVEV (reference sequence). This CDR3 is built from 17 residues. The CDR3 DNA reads TGTGCCAGCAGTAAGATCGCGACTAGCGGGTCCTACAATGAGCAGTTCTTC. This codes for CASSKIATSGSYNEQFF.

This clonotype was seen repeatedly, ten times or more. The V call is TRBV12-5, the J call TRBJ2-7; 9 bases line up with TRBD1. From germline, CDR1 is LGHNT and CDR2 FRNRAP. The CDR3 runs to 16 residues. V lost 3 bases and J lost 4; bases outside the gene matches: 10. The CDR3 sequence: CASGFGGTGWRYEQYF. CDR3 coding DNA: TGTGCTAGTGGTTTCGGTGGGACAGGGTGGAGGTACGAGCAGTACTTC.

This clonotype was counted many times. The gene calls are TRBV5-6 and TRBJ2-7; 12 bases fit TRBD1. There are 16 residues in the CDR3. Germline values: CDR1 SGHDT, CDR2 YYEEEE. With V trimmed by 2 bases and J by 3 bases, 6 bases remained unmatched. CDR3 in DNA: TGTGCCAGCAGCTTAACCGGGACAGGGGGCATCTACGAGCAGTACTTC. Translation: CASSLTGTGGIYEQYF.

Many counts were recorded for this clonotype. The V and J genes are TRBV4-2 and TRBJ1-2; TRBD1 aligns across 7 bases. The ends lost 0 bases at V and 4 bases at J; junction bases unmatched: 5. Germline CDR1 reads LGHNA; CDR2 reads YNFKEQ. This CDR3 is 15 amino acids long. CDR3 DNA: TGTGCCAGCAGCCAAGATGGACAGGCCCCCTATGGCTACACCTTC. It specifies CASSQDGQAPYGYTF.

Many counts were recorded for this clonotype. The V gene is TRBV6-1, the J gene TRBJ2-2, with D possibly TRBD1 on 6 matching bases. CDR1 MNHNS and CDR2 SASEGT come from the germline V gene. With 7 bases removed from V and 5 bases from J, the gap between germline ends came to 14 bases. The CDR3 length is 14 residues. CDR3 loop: CASTFAGETGELFF. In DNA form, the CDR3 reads TGTGCCAGCACTTTCGCAGGGGAGACCGGGGAGCTGTTTTTT.

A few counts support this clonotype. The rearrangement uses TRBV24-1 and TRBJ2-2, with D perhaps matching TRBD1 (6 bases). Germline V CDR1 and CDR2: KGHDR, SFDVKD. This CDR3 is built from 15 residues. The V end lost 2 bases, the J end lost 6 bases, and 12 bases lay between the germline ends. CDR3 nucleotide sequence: TGTGCCACCAGTGATTCTTGGGGGCCCGCCGGGGAGCTGTTTTTT. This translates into CATSDSWGPAGELFF.

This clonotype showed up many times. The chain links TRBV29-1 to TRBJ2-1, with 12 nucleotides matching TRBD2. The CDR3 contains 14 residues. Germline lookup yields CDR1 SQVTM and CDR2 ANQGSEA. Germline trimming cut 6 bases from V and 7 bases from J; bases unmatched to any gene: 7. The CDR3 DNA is TGCAGCGTGGAGACTAGCGGGAGAGGGAATGAGCAGTTCTTC. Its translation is CSVETSGRGNEQFF.

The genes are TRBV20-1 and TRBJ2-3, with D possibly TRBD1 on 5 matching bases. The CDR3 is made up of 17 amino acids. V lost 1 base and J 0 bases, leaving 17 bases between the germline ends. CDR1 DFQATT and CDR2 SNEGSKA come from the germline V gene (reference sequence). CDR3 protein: CSARGQSQRSSTDTQYF. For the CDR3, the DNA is TGCAGTGCTAGAGGACAGAGTCAAAGATCTAGCACAGATACGCAGTATTTT.

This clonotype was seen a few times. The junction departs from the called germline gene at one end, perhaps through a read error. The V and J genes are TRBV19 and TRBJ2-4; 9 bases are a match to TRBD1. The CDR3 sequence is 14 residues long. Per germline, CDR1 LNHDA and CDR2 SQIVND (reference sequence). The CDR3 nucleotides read TGTGCCAGTAGTATGAGGGGACAGGGAGGTAAATGGGACTTC. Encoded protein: CASSMRGQGGKWDF.

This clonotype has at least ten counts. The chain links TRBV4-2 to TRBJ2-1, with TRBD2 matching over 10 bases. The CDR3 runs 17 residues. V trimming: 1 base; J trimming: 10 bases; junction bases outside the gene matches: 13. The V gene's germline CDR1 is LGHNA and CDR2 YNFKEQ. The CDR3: CASSQATGTSAGNEQFF. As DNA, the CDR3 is TGTGCCAGCAGCCAAGCGACCGGGACTAGCGCTGGAAACGAGCAGTTCTTC.

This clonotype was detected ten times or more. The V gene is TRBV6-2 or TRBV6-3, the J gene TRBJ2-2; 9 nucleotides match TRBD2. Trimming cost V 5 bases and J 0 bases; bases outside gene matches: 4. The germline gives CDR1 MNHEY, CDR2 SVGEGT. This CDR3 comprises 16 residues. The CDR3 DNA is TGTGCCAGCAGTCGAGCGGGAGGCACGAACACCGGGGAGCTGTTTTTT. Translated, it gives CASSRAGGTNTGELFF.

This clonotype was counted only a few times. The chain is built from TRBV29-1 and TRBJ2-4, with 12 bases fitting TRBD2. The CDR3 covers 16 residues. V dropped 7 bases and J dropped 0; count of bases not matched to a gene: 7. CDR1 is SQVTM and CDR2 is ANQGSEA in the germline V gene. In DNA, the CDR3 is TGCAGCGCCAGGACTAGCGGGGACCTAGCCAAAAACATTCAGTACTTC. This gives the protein CSARTSGDLAKNIQYF.

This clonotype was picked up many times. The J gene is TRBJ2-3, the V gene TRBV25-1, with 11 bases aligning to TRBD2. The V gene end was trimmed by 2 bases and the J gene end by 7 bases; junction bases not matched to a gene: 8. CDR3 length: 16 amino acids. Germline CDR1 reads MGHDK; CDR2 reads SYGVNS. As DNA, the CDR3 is TGTGCCAGCAGTGAAGGGTTAGCGGGAGGGCTTAATACGCAGTATTTT. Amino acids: CASSEGLAGGLNTQYF.

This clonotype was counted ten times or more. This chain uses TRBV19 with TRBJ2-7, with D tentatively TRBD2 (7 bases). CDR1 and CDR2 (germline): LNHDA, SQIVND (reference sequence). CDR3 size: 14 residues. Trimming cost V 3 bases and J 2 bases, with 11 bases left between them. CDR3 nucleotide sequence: TGTGCCAGTAGTATGGGGGGGCCCACCTACGAGCAGTACTTC. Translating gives CASSMGGPTYEQYF. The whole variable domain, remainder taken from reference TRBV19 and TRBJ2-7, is DGGITQSPKYLFRKEGQNVTLSCEQNLNHDAMYWYRQDPGQGLRLIYYSQIVNDFQKGDIAEGYSVSREKKESFPLTVTSAQKNPTAFYLCASSMGGPTYEQYFGPGTRLTVT.

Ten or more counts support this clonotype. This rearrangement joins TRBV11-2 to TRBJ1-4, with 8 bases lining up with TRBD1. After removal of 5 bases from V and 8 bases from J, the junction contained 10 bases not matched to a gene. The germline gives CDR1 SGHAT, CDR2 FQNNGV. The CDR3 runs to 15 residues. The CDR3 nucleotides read TGTGCCAGCAGCCACATCGGACAGGGAGGGGAAAAACTGTTTTTT. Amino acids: CASSHIGQGGEKLFF.

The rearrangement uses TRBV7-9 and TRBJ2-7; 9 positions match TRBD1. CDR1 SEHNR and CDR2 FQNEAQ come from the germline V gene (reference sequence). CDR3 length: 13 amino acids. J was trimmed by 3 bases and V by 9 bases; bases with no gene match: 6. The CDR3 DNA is TGTGCCAGTGACAGGGGGTTTGACTACGAGCAGTACTTC. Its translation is CASDRGFDYEQYF.

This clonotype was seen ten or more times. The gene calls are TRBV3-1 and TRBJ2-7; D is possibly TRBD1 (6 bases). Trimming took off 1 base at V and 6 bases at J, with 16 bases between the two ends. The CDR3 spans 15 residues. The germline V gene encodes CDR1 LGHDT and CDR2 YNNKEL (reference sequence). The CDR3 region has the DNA TGTGCCAGCAGCCAAGGGGATTTGGTAGGGGGCGAGCAGTACTTC. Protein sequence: CASSQGDLVGGEQYF.

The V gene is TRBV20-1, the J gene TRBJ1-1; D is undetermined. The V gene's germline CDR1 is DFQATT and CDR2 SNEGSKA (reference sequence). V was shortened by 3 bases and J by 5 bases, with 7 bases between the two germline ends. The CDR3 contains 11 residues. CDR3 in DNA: TGCAGTGCTAGCGTACAAACTGAAGCTTTCTTT. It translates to CSASVQTEAFF.